The clone carrying this TCR beta chain has only a few counts. The data were taken from a study of human T cells and chemical hapten exposure. Germline-derived CDR1 and CDR2 are SGHTA and FQGNSA. V lost 1 base and J 0 bases, leaving 10 bases between the germline ends. The CDR3 length is 16 residues. A single record per CDR3 protein comes from TCRdb applying MiXCR to the RACE reads. This sample has about 40,000 distinct CDR3 sequences, with 10% found just once. As for time point: pre-sensitization, week 0. Treatment noted: therapeutic diphenylcyclopropenone sensitization with weekly scalp DPC. J is TRBJ1-3 and V is TRBV7-2, with D tentatively TRBD1 (6 bases). The starting material was whole blood, obtained in connection with sensitization to the hapten diphenylcyclopropenone (DPC). The source is a man under 40 with alopecia areata. Some clones in this sample may be carry-over from other donors' samples. CDR3 nucleotides: TGTGCCAGCAGCTTAGGCGACAGGAGCTCTGGAAACACCATATATTTT. Translation: CASSLGDRSSGNTIYF.